This entry lists 6 T cell receptor beta chains sequenced from one sample in a study of CD4 T cells in relation to SARS-CoV-2 and coronaviruses. CD4+ T cells from unexposed donors were obtained before the COVID-19 pandemic (2011-2018). The cells were cultured for about ten days before CD4+ T cells were isolated. Clones were read by immunoSEQ multiplex PCR, and TCRdb kept only the in-frame ones, dropping some. The sample contains about 18,000 clones, almost 80% of which appear only once. Their cognate antigens are unknown. The sequenced sample was CD4+ T cells from PBMCs, cultured in vitro. The source is a human donor in good health.

The V gene is TRBV28, the J gene TRBJ1-2, with unresolved D. The CDR3 runs 16 residues. With 10 bases removed from V and 7 bases from J, the gap between germline ends came to 28 bases. Germline V gene lookup returns CDR1 MDHEN and CDR2 SYDVKM. CDR3 in DNA: TGTGCCACCCTTCGACGAGATTGGATGAATACGGCTGGCTACACCTTC. It codes for CATLRRDWMNTAGYTF.

This clone was counted only a few times. The rearrangement joins TRBV19 to TRBJ2-7; 7 bases line up with TRBD1. Losses at the gene ends were 5 bases for V and 0 bases for J; bases not matched to a gene: 4. The CDR3 extends over 14 amino acids. CDR1 LNHDA and CDR2 SQIVND come from the germline V gene (reference sequence). DNA for the CDR3: TGTGCCAGTAGTTCCCGGGACAGCTCCTACGAGCAGTACTTC. Translating it yields CASSSRDSSYEQYF.

With regard to this clone: At one end the junction does not follow the germline gene, possibly because of a read error. The V and J genes are TRBV30 and TRBJ1-1, with D perhaps TRBD1 (5 bases). Germline V lookup: CDR1 GTSNPN, CDR2 SVGIG (reference sequence). This CDR3 has 13 residues. CDR3 sequence: CAWTTPTGTRYLF. CDR3 in DNA: TGTGCCTGGACGACACCAACCGGGACTCGGTACCTCTTT.

This clone was recorded a few times. The rearrangement joins TRBV5-1 to TRBJ2-3; 12 bases fit TRBD2. V was clipped by 3 bases and J by 3 bases; unmatched bases: 5. The germline V gene encodes CDR1 SGHRS and CDR2 YFSETQ. The CDR3 sequence is 16 residues long. The DNA of the CDR3 is TGCGCCAGCAGCTCCGCCACTAGCGGGGGGACAGATACGCAGTATTTT. It yields the protein CASSSATSGGTDTQYF.

The J gene is TRBJ1-4, the V gene TRBV14, with D possibly matching TRBD1 (6 bases). In germline, CDR1 is SGHDN, CDR2 FVKESK. The CDR3 has 15 residues. V was pared by 1 base and J by 4 bases, with 10 bases between. The chain's CDR3 is CASSQVPGVNEKLFF. The CDR3 nucleotides are TGTGCCAGCAGCCAAGTCCCAGGGGTTAATGAAAAACTGTTTTTT.

This clone was observed once. The chain joins TRBV7-9 to TRBJ2-1; D gene uncertain. Germline V CDR1 and CDR2: SEHNR, FQNEAQ (reference sequence). V lost 7 bases and J 5 bases, leaving 9 bases between the germline ends. The CDR3 runs 12 residues. The CDR3 here is CASTLSNNEQFF. CDR3 in DNA: TGTGCCAGCACCCTAAGCAACAATGAGCAGTTCTTC.